These 23 T cell receptor beta chains were all obtained from the same sample, sequenced in a study of identical twins. TCRdb re-derived calls from the 5' RACE reads in MiXCR, one entry per CDR3 protein. Here the sample spans more than 1.5 million distinct CDR3 sequences, around 33% being singletons. The sequenced sample was cord blood. The receptor source for this set is a newborn girl in good health.

The sample holds many counts of this clonotype. The chain combines TRBV18 with TRBJ2-7; tentatively, D is TRBD1 (6 bases). This CDR3 has 14 residues. V was clipped by 1 base and J by 4 bases, with 11 bases between them. The germline V gene has CDR1 KGHSH and CDR2 LQKENI. The CDR3 here is CASSPLGTFYEQYF. The CDR3, as DNA: TGTGCCAGCTCACCACTTGGGACATTTTACGAGCAGTACTTC.

Only a few counts were recorded for this clonotype. The genes are TRBV10-3 and TRBJ2-7; 7 bases are shared with TRBD2. V lost 8 bases to trimming and J lost 6 bases; unmatched junction nucleotides: 7. Germline V gene lookup returns CDR1 ENHRY and CDR2 SYGVKD. The CDR3 spans 12 residues. The CDR3 is CAIASSGGEQYF. As DNA, the CDR3 is TGTGCCATCGCCTCCTCGGGGGGCGAGCAGTACTTC.

This clonotype has ten or more counts. CDR3 sequence: CSVRRLSNYGYTF. In DNA form, the CDR3 reads TGCAGCGTTAGGAGGTTATCTAACTATGGCTACACCTTC. The chain combines TRBV29-1 with TRBJ1-2, with D unclear. The germline V gene has CDR1 SQVTM and CDR2 ANQGSEA. There are 13 residues in the CDR3. V lost 5 bases to trimming and J lost 0 bases, with 10 bases between them.

With respect to this clonotype: A much larger clone lies a single base off, so this may be a read error. The genes are TRBV5-1 and TRBJ2-4; 9 bases agree with TRBD1. From germline, CDR1 is SGHRS and CDR2 YFSETQ. The CDR3 consists of 14 residues. This CDR3 is CASSAQGQGNILYF. The DNA for the CDR3 is TGCGCCAGCAGCGCCCAGGGACAGGGAAACATTCTGTACTTC.

This clonotype was seen a few times. The chain carries TRBV4-1 and TRBJ1-4; D is unclear. The length of the CDR3 is 14 residues. Germline V gene sequence: CDR1 MGHRA, CDR2 YSYEKL. With 1 base removed from V and 8 bases from J, the gap between germline ends came to 11 bases. The CDR3 sequence: CASSQVSAGEKLFF. The CDR3 coding sequence is TGCGCCAGCAGCCAAGTGTCGGCGGGGGAAAAACTGTTTTTT.

This sequence joins TRBV4-2 and TRBJ2-7; D is ambiguous. The germline V gene encodes CDR1 LGHNA and CDR2 YNFKEQ. Deletions cut 1 base from V and 0 bases from J, with 10 bases between. The CDR3 is 15 residues long. CDR3 nucleotide sequence: TGTGCCAGCAGCCAAGGTCACTTACGCTCCTACGAGCAGTACTTC. Its protein is CASSQGHLRSYEQYF.

The table lists this clonotype with many counts. The chain has TRBV5-1 and TRBJ2-7; the D is unclear. The CDR3 sequence is 13 residues long. Germline V lookup: CDR1 SGHRS, CDR2 YFSETQ. Deletions cut 4 bases from V and 6 bases from J, with 14 bases between. Here the CDR3 reads CASSTPLGSEQYF. CDR3 bases: TGCGCCAGCAGCACTCCGTTGGGCTCCGAGCAGTACTTC. Variable domain in full (rest from reference TRBV5-1 and TRBJ2-7): KAGVTQTPRYLIKTRGQQVTLSCSPISGHRSVSWYQQTPGQGLQFLFEYFSETQRNKGNFPGRFSGRQFSNSRSEMNVSTLELGDSALYLCASSTPLGSEQYFGPGTRLTVT.

The CDR3 protein is CASSLTRGRETQYF. DNA for the CDR3: TGTGCCAGCAGCTTAACGCGGGGCCGAGAGACCCAGTACTTC. The chain uses TRBV13 and TRBJ2-7; perhaps TRBD2 as D (6 bases). The end of the DNA is better explained by TRBJ2-5, so the J call may be wrong. This CDR3 is built from 14 residues. Germline-derived CDR1 and CDR2 are PRHDT and FYEKMQ (reference sequence).

The chain joins TRBV20-1 to TRBJ1-6; possible D gene TRBD1, 6 bases. This CDR3 spans 14 amino acids. Looked up from germline, CDR1 is DFQATT and CDR2 is SNEGSKA (reference sequence). The germline V and J ends were trimmed by 1 base and 17 bases, with 21 bases remaining between them. The CDR3 bases are TGCAGTGCTAGAGGGCGCGTAACAGGGCCGTATGTCCACTTT. Amino acids: CSARGRVTGPYVHF.

This clonotype was counted between two and nine times. The chain links TRBV18 to TRBJ2-5; 7 bases fit TRBD2. The CDR3 length is 16 residues. After removal of 1 base from V and 5 bases from J, the junction contained 10 bases not matched to a gene. In germline, CDR1 is KGHSH, CDR2 LQKENI. CDR3 nucleotides: TGTGCCAGCTCACCACGGTTAAGCGGGAAGACGGAGACCCAGTACTTC. Protein: CASSPRLSGKTETQYF.

The chain recombines TRBV20-1 with TRBJ2-7; TRBD1 aligns across 8 bases. CDR1 and CDR2 from the germline V gene are DFQATT and SNEGSKA (reference sequence). The CDR3 sequence is 14 residues long. V shed 1 base and J 2 bases; nucleotides not matched to a gene: 4. The CDR3 is CSARGRTGTYEQYF. The CDR3 nucleotides read TGCAGTGCTAGAGGCAGGACAGGGACCTACGAGCAGTACTTC.

This clonotype turned up a few times. V usage is TRBV3-1 and J usage is TRBJ2-3; possibly TRBD1 for D (5 bases). Germline CDR1 and CDR2: LGHDT and YNNKEL (reference sequence). V was cut by 4 bases and J by 2 bases, with 16 bases left in between. The CDR3 consists of 16 residues. The CDR3 sequence: CASSPDSGLPTDTQYF. In DNA form, the CDR3 reads TGTGCCAGCAGCCCCGACTCAGGGTTACCCACAGATACGCAGTATTTT.

The V and J genes are TRBV11-1 and TRBJ2-1; TRBD2 might be the D (6 bases). The J call may be in error: the DNA end matches TRBJ2-7 better. The germline V gene encodes CDR1 SGHAT and CDR2 FQDESV (reference sequence). The CDR3 loop spans 16 amino acids. DNA for the CDR3: TGTGCCAGCAGCTTATTCCGGGGGAGCTCCTACAATGAGCAGTACTTC. This sequence encodes CASSLFRGSSYNEQYF.

In this sample, this clonotype turned up a few times. V is TRBV2 and J is TRBJ2-2, with D perhaps given as TRBD1 or TRBD2 (5 bases each). The germline V gene encodes CDR1 SNHLY and CDR2 FYNNEI. V was trimmed by 6 bases and J by 11 bases, leaving 16 bases between them. The CDR3 runs to 13 residues. The CDR3 region is CASRAPGGTELFF. The CDR3 DNA reads as TGTGCCAGCAGGGCCCCTGGGGGTACAGAGCTGTTTTTT.

The gene calls are TRBV7-9 and TRBJ1-1, with a possible D match to TRBD1 (5 bases). Germline loops: CDR1 SEHNR, CDR2 FQNEAQ (reference sequence). The CDR3 covers 12 residues. V lost 8 bases to trimming and J lost 5 bases, with 12 bases between them. The CDR3 DNA reads TGTGCCAGCCATGGGGGGGGTACTGAAGCTTTCTTT. Residues: CASHGGGTEAFF.

This clonotype was seen a handful of times. The chain recombines TRBV3-1 with TRBJ1-5; D gene uncertain. Per the germline V gene, CDR1 is LGHDT and CDR2 is YNNKEL (reference sequence). The CDR3 totals 16 residues. V was cut by 1 base and J by 6 bases, with 16 bases left in between. CDR3 coding DNA: TGTGCCAGCAGCCAAGCTTCATGGGAATCCGGTCAGCCCCAGCATTTT. This encodes CASSQASWESGQPQHF.

On this clonotype itself: At one of its ends the junction is not consistent with the germline gene, which may arise from a read error. The rearrangement links TRBV25-1 to TRBJ2-7, with D uncertain. The germline V gene encodes CDR1 MGHDK and CDR2 SYGVNS. The CDR3 is 12 residues long. The CDR3 nucleotides are TGTGCCAGCACTCCCGGTGAATACGAGCGGTACTTC. It encodes CASTPGEYERYF.

This sequence joins TRBV5-1 and TRBJ1-1, with 9 nucleotides matching TRBD1. The CDR3 extends over 14 amino acids. The germline gives CDR1 SGHRS, CDR2 YFSETQ. J was trimmed by 6 bases and V by 0 bases; bases with no gene match: 3. CDR3 amino acids: CASSLGQGDAEAFF. CDR3 DNA: TGCGCCAGCAGCTTGGGACAGGGGGACGCTGAAGCTTTCTTT.

On this clonotype: Germline is not matched at one junction end, which may reflect a read error. The chain has TRBV11-2 and TRBJ1-6, with D uncertain. The CDR3 length is 13 residues. CDR1 and CDR2 from the germline V gene are SGHAT and FQNNGV. The CDR3 is CASSLGANSPHHF. In DNA form, the CDR3 reads TGTGCCAGCAGCTTAGGTGCAAATTCACCCCACCACTTT.

This clonotype was recorded a few times. The chain couples TRBV7-2 to TRBJ1-5; D gene uncertain. Germline-derived CDR1 and CDR2 are SGHTA and FQGNSA. This CDR3 spans 15 amino acids. V lost 2 bases to trimming and J lost 0 bases, with 8 bases between them. In nucleotides, the CDR3 is TGTGCCAGCAGCTTAACAGTGAATAGCAATCAGCCCCAGCATTTT. Its protein product is CASSLTVNSNQPQHF.

This chain uses TRBV10-3 with TRBJ2-1; 9 bases agree with TRBD1. TRBJ2-7 matches the DNA end more closely, so the J call is doubtful. CDR3 length equals 15 residues. The V gene's germline CDR1 is ENHRY and CDR2 SYGVKD. DNA for the CDR3: TGTGCCATCAGTGACACCCGGGACAGGGACAATGAGCAGTACTTC. Amino acid sequence: CAISDTRDRDNEQYF.

This clonotype turned up a few times. The V call is TRBV20-1, the J call TRBJ1-5, with 7 bases lining up with TRBD1. Germline V gene sequence: CDR1 DFQATT, CDR2 SNEGSKA (reference sequence). The CDR3 runs 17 residues. V was clipped by 6 bases and J by 0 bases; unmatched bases: 14. CDR3 in DNA: TGCAGTGCGTACCCCCGGGACAGACTTTTTAGCAATCAGCCCCAGCATTTT. Its translation is CSAYPRDRLFSNQPQHF.

The genes are TRBV20-1 and TRBJ1-1; D perhaps matches TRBD1 (5 bases). Germline values: CDR1 DFQATT, CDR2 SNEGSKA (reference sequence). This CDR3 is 14 amino acids long. This CDR3 reads CRTLGPGGNTEAFF. The DNA for the CDR3 is TGCAGGACCCTAGGACCGGGGGGGAACACTGAAGCTTTCTTT.